The clone carrying this T cell receptor beta chain came up a few times. Amplification of ligated cDNA took four PCR rounds with SP2 and nested alpha and beta constant primers. TCRdb processed the 5' RACE reads anew with MiXCR; each CDR3 protein has one entry. The sample contains around 56,000 distinct CDR3 sequences, 7.6% of which appear only once. Trimming pared 4 bases from V and 1 base from J, leaving 13 bases between. The CDR3 contains 15 residues. The germline V gene encodes CDR1 SGHAT and CDR2 FQNNGV. This entry comes from a study of naive and memory T cell subsets. A UMI-containing oligonucleotide was joined by 3' ligation to the TCR cDNA template.

V is TRBV11-2 and J is TRBJ1-1; D remains unclear. The source of this sequence is a female donor in good health. The CDR3 nucleotides are TGTGCCAGCAGCTCCCCCCGTGGAGGGAACACTGAAGCTTTCTTT. Encoded protein: CASSSPRGGNTEAFF.